This entry is about one TCR beta chain. What it binds is unknown. Possible read error: a much larger clone is one base away. As the CDR3 is not closed by the conserved phenylalanine or tryptophan, this likely results from a read error. This specimen comes from a study of neurological immune-mediated disorders. Background on the study: Within the group of 34 multiple sclerosis patients, some 30 were relapsing-remitting, while 3 were secondary progressive.

Study-wide results and limits: The greatest TCR clonal expansion appeared in HTLV-1-associated myelopathy and the smallest, falling below healthy controls, in multiple sclerosis.

Every sequencing run gave over 170 million TCR-beta sequences, taken from 15-18 subjects. TCRdb fed the 5' RACE reads into MiXCR, producing one record per CDR3 protein. The sample gives 55,000 to 60,000 distinct CDR3 sequences, 3% to 4% of which show up once; approximately 3.1% is in the top ten. The receptor was derived from a woman under 40 with multiple sclerosis. The specimen sequenced was PBMCs.

The CDR3 bases are TGTGCCAGCAACATCGGACAGGGAAATCAGCCCCAGCATATT. It yields the protein CASNIGQGNQPQHI. The chain couples TRBV12-3 or TRBV12-4 to TRBJ1-5, with 8 bases fitting TRBD1. The CDR3 has 14 amino acids. The J segment lost 4 bases and the V segment lost 7 bases, leaving 6 bases of the junction unmatched.